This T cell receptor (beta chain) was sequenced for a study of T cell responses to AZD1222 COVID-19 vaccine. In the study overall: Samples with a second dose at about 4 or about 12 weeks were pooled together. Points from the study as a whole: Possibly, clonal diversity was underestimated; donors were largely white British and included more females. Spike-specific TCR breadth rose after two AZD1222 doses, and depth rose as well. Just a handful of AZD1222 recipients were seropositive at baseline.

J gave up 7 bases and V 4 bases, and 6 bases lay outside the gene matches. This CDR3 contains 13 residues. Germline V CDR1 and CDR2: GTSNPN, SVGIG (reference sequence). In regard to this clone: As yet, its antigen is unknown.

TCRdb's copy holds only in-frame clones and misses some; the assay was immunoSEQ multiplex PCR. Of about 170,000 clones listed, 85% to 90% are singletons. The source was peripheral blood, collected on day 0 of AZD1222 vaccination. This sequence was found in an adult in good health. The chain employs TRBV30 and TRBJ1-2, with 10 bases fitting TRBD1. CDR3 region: CAWTGTGDRGYTF. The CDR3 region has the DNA TGTGCCTGGACCGGGACAGGGGACCGTGGCTACACCTTC.